The table lists the clone carrying this T cell receptor beta chain with a few counts. What it binds is unknown. This record comes from a study of molecular identifiers for immune sequencing clone quantification. This CDR3 is built from 15 residues. Germline V CDR1 and CDR2: SGDLS, YYNGEE. V lost 3 bases to trimming and J lost 1 base, with 12 bases between them. Naive CD8 T cells were FACS-sorted by CD8+CD4-CCR7+CD45RA+ markers. It was with previously described methods and listed TCR primers that bulk TCR libraries were made. Using its own MiXCR run on the PCR reads, TCRdb lists one record per CDR3 protein. The sample includes about half a million distinct CDR3 sequences, about 26% of them seen just once. General study findings and limits: Spiked-in Jurkat TCR RNA corresponding to one cell was reported as detectable against 970,000 or so naive cells. Clones that had above 20 RNA copies took up over 99% of effector molecules but under 1% in naive cells.

What was sequenced was naive CD8+ T cells from blood, with Jurkat cell RNA spiked in. Subset in this sample: FACS-sorted CD8+CD4-CCR7+CD45RA+ naive T cells. The chain recombines TRBV9 with TRBJ2-3; maybe TRBD2 (6 bases). The clonotype was recovered from a human donor in good health. Some libraries in this study had Jurkat cell RNA spiked in. The CDR3 is CASSEGGGGTDTQYF. The CDR3 DNA is TGTGCCAGCAGCGAGGGCGGAGGGGGCACAGATACGCAGTATTTT.